This entry lists 22 T cell receptor beta chains sequenced from one sample in a study of blood T cell repertoires in COVID-19. Generated by immunoSEQ multiplex PCR, the TCRdb table keeps only in-frame clones and is missing some. Among roughly 330,000 clones, roughly 90% were seen once, and the ten largest hold approximately 9.3%. What was sequenced was peripheral blood. The receptors were sampled from a man aged 25 to 45 with COVID-19, enrolled during active disease.

The J gene is TRBJ1-2, the V gene TRBV27; maybe TRBD1 (6 bases). The V and J ends lost 3 bases and 7 bases respectively, with 18 bases between them. The CDR3 runs 15 residues. Germline V gene data show CDR1 as MNHEY and CDR2 as SMNVEV (reference sequence). CDR3 in DNA: TGTGCCAGCAGTTTGGGGGGGACAAGGTATGCTGGCTACACCTTC. Protein sequence: CASSLGGTRYAGYTF.

V gene TRBV21-1 combines with J gene TRBJ2-7; TRBD2 is the table's D call, not checked against the DNA. TRBV21-1 is marked as a pseudogene. This CDR3 comprises 17 residues. CDR3 DNA: TGTGCCAGCAGCAAAGGGGTGGCTAGCGGGGAGGACTACGAGCAGTACTTC. This encodes CASSKGVASGEDYEQYF.

This rearrangement joins TRBV18 to TRBJ1-2; the D is unclear. The V gene lost 2 bases and the J gene lost 4 bases, with 8 bases spanning the gap. Per the germline V gene, CDR1 is KGHSH and CDR2 is LQKENI. The CDR3 totals 13 residues. This CDR3 reads CASSPRDTYGYTF. The DNA of the CDR3 is TGTGCCAGCTCACCAAGAGACACCTATGGCTACACCTTC.

The V call is TRBV7-9, the J call TRBJ1-2, with D unresolved. This CDR3 has 13 amino acids. V gave up 5 bases and J gave up 5 bases, with 12 bases separating them. Germline V CDR1 and CDR2: SEHNR, FQNEAQ (reference sequence). Written as DNA, the CDR3 is TGTGCCAGCAGCCTAACCCAAATATATGGCTACACCTTC. It translates to CASSLTQIYGYTF.

The J gene is TRBJ1-6, the V gene TRBV27; 7 bases are shared with TRBD1. CDR1 and CDR2 (germline): MNHEY, SMNVEV (reference sequence). CDR3 length: 15 residues. After removal of 5 bases from V and 7 bases from J, the junction contained 8 bases not matched to a gene. Written as DNA, the CDR3 is TGTGCCAGCAGTCCCACCGGGACAGCAAATTCACCCCTCCACTTT. As protein: CASSPTGTANSPLHF.

V is TRBV7-9 and J is TRBJ2-2; TRBD2 might be the D (5 bases). The CDR3 totals 13 residues. V shed 4 bases and J shed 4 bases, with 7 bases lying between them. Germline values: CDR1 SEHNR, CDR2 FQNEAQ (reference sequence). The CDR3 reads CASSSGVTGELFF. The CDR3 nucleotides read TGTGCCAGCAGCTCCGGGGTCACCGGGGAGCTGTTTTTT.

The chain is built from TRBV5-5 and TRBJ1-1; 8 bases map to TRBD1. This CDR3 contains 14 residues. CDR1 and CDR2 (germline): SGHKS, YYEKEE (reference sequence). The V and J ends lost 3 bases and 6 bases, in that order; junction bases with no gene match: 7. CDR3: CASSWEQGVAEAFF. Written as DNA, the CDR3 is TGTGCCAGCAGCTGGGAACAGGGGGTGGCTGAAGCTTTCTTT.

This clone was recorded once. The rearrangement links TRBV30 to TRBJ1-1; 8 positions match TRBD1. The CDR3 runs to 12 residues. The V segment lost 7 bases and the J segment 4 bases; nucleotides outside the gene matches: 5. CDR1 is GTSNPN and CDR2 is SVGIG in the germline V gene (reference sequence). CDR3 sequence: CASQGAVTEAFF. The CDR3 DNA sequence: TGTGCCTCCCAGGGGGCGGTCACTGAAGCTTTCTTT.

The CDR3 nucleotides read TGTGCCAGCAGCTTAGAGACTAGCGGGGGGTCCCAGCGGGGCCACGAGCAGTACTTC. This encodes CASSLETSGGSQRGHEQYF. V is TRBV7-3 and J is TRBJ2-7; 13 bases line up with TRBD2. CDR3 size: 19 residues. V trimming: 2 bases; J trimming: 5 bases; junction bases outside the gene matches: 15. The germline gives CDR1 SGHTA, CDR2 FQGTGA.

The sample holds a few counts of this clone. V is TRBV28 and J is TRBJ1-4; D unclear. Germline CDR1 reads MDHEN; CDR2 reads SYDVKM. The CDR3 spans 14 residues. V was pared by 2 bases and J by 6 bases, with 10 bases between. CDR3 coding DNA: TGTGCCAGCAGTTTACCGGGGAGTGATGAAAAACTGTTTTTT. Residues: CASSLPGSDEKLFF.

The chain combines TRBV25-1 with TRBJ2-2; D possibly corresponds to TRBD2 (5 bases). Germline CDR1 is MGHDK and CDR2 is SYGVNS. This CDR3 contains 16 residues. V gave up 1 base and J gave up 1 base, with 10 bases separating them. In nucleotides, the CDR3 is TGTGCCAGCAGTGAATCGGGATGGAAGAACACCGGGGAGCTGTTTTTT. It specifies CASSESGWKNTGELFF.

V is TRBV9 and J is TRBJ1-3; 7 bases are shared with TRBD1. Per germline, CDR1 SGDLS and CDR2 YYNGEE. Trimming removed 3 bases from V and 0 bases from J; junction bases left unmatched: 6. This CDR3 is built from 16 residues. This CDR3 reads CASSARDSLSGNTIYF. The DNA of the CDR3 is TGTGCCAGCAGCGCCCGGGACAGCCTCTCTGGAAACACCATATATTTT.

This chain uses TRBV2 with TRBJ2-1, with 12 bases fitting TRBD2. The CDR3 runs to 17 residues. V shed 0 bases and J 5 bases; nucleotides not matched to a gene: 5. Germline-derived CDR1 and CDR2 are SNHLY and FYNNEI. DNA of the CDR3: TGTGCCAGCAGTGAAGCGCTTCGACTAGCGGGAGACAATGAGCAGTTCTTC. The encoded protein is CASSEALRLAGDNEQFF.

This clone was found once. This chain connects TRBV7-3 to TRBJ1-2; 7 nucleotides match TRBD1. This CDR3 comprises 14 residues. V trimming: 5 bases; J trimming: 6 bases; junction bases outside the gene matches: 9. CDR1 and CDR2 from the germline V gene are SGHTA and FQGTGA. The CDR3 spells CASSPQTGLDGYTF. DNA for the CDR3: TGTGCCAGCAGCCCTCAGACAGGGTTGGATGGCTACACCTTC.

This chain connects TRBV5-8 to TRBJ2-2; D remains unclear. Germline V gene sequence: CDR1 SGHTS, CDR2 YDEGEE. The CDR3 has 15 residues. V was trimmed by 4 bases and J by 0 bases, leaving 10 bases between them. The CDR3 DNA sequence: TGTGCCAGCAGCCCTGCCCTACCGAACACCGGGGAGCTGTTTTTT. This gives the protein CASSPALPNTGELFF. Drawing the rest from reference TRBV5-8 and TRBJ2-2, the complete variable domain is EAGVTQSPTHLIKTRGQQATLRCSPISGHTSVYWYQQALGLGLQFLLWYDEGEERNRGNFPPRFSGRQFPNYSSELNVNALELEDSALYLCASSPALPNTGELFFGEGSRLTVL.

The gene calls are TRBV7-3 and TRBJ2-5, with TRBD1 matching 8 bases. Germline V gene lookup returns CDR1 SGHTA and CDR2 FQGTGA. V shed 3 bases and J 5 bases; nucleotides not matched to a gene: 2. The CDR3 spans 13 residues. CDR3 loop: CASSLGDRETQYF. The CDR3, as DNA: TGTGCCAGCAGCTTGGGGGACAGGGAGACCCAGTACTTC. Full variable domain (remainder filled in from reference TRBV7-3 and TRBJ2-5): GAGVSQTPSNKVTEKGKYVELRCDPISGHTALYWYRQSLGQGPEFLIYFQGTGAADDSGLPNDRFFAVRPEGSVSTLKIQRTERGDSAVYLCASSLGDRETQYFGPGTRLLVL.

This clone was counted only a few times. The rearrangement joins TRBV5-1 to TRBJ1-3, with 8 bases aligning to TRBD1. Germline CDR1 is SGHRS and CDR2 is YFSETQ. The CDR3 runs 14 residues. Unmatched junction bases numbered 5, after V lost 0 bases and J lost 9 bases. The chain's CDR3 is CASSLGDRGGTIYF. Here the CDR3 DNA reads TGCGCCAGCAGCTTGGGCGACAGGGGTGGCACCATATATTTT.

CDR3 in amino acids: CASSTGTGIYEQYF. CDR3 DNA sequence: TGTGCCAGCTCTACCGGGACAGGTATCTACGAGCAGTACTTC. The rearrangement joins TRBV18 to TRBJ2-7; 8 bases line up with TRBD1. CDR1 is KGHSH and CDR2 is LQKENI in the germline V gene. With 6 bases clipped from V and 3 bases from J, the junction kept 7 bases outside the gene matches. The CDR3 totals 14 residues.

The V gene is TRBV6-5, the J gene TRBJ1-1, with 7 bases lining up with TRBD1. The junction had 10 bases not matched to a gene; V was cut back by 6 bases and J by 12 bases. Looked up from germline, CDR1 is MNHEY and CDR2 is SVGAGI. This CDR3 contains 12 residues. The CDR3 is CASSPGTVISFF. The CDR3 DNA reads as TGTGCCAGCAGCCCCGGGACAGTCATATCTTTCTTT.

This clone occurred once. The CDR3 DNA follows: TGTGCCAGCAACACGGGAGGGCTTTCCTACAATGAGCAGTTCTTC. The encoded protein is CASNTGGLSYNEQFF. The chain links TRBV5-4 to TRBJ2-1; the match to TRBD2 covers 8 bases. This CDR3 contains 15 residues. From germline, CDR1 is SGHNT and CDR2 YYREEE (reference sequence). Losses at the gene ends were 6 bases for V and 1 base for J; bases not matched to a gene: 6.

The chain recombines TRBV18 with TRBJ1-2; the match to TRBD1 covers 9 bases. CDR3 length: 16 amino acids. Germline-derived CDR1 and CDR2 are KGHSH and LQKENI. The V segment lost 2 bases and the J segment 2 bases; nucleotides outside the gene matches: 6. The CDR3 DNA sequence: TGTGCCAGCTCACCAGGACAGGGGACCACAAACTATGGCTACACCTTC. Amino acid sequence: CASSPGQGTTNYGYTF. The full variable domain, with the rest looked up from reference TRBV18 and TRBJ1-2, is NAGVMQNPRHLVRRRGQEARLRCSPMKGHSHVYWYRQLPEEGLKFMVYLQKENIIDESGMPKERFSAEFPKEGPSILRIQQVVRGDSAAYFCASSPGQGTTNYGYTFGSGTRLTVV.

CDR3 loop: CASSYLGGGATDTQYF. Written as DNA, the CDR3 is TGTGCCAGCAGTTACTTGGGCGGGGGGGCCACAGATACGCAGTATTTT. This sequence joins TRBV6-5 and TRBJ2-3; TRBD2 matches 9 bases. The length of the CDR3 is 16 residues. Germline-derived CDR1 and CDR2 are MNHEY and SVGAGI. J lost 2 bases, V lost 1 base, and 4 bases had no gene match.